Following are 8 T cell receptor beta chains from one sample sequenced in a study of molecular identifiers for immune sequencing clone quantification. TCRdb analysed the PCR reads with MiXCR anew, one entry per CDR3 protein. The sample yields tens of thousands of distinct CDR3 sequences, about 21% seen once. Material for sequencing was naive CD8+ T cells from blood, with Jurkat cell RNA spiked in. Subset specified: FACS-sorted CD8+CD4-CCR7+CD45RA+ naive T cells. These receptors were taken from a human donor in good health. Some libraries in this study had Jurkat cell RNA spiked in.

This clonotype was picked up many times. V gene TRBV7-6 combines with J gene TRBJ1-1, with TRBD1 matching 8 bases. Trimming took 1 base from V and 0 from J; bases not matched to a gene: 7. This CDR3 has 17 residues. Germline-derived CDR1 and CDR2 are SGHVS and FNYEAQ. Here the CDR3 DNA reads TGTGCCAGCAGCTTAGAGGCAGGGGGCAGAATGAACACTGAAGCTTTCTTT. Residues: CASSLEAGGRMNTEAFF.

The chain recombines TRBV9 with TRBJ1-1, with D uncertain. The germline V gene encodes CDR1 SGDLS and CDR2 YYNGEE. V gave up 2 bases and J gave up 1 base, with 6 bases separating them. The CDR3 is made up of 13 amino acids. The chain's CDR3 is CASSVGPNTEAFF. The CDR3 DNA sequence: TGTGCCAGCAGCGTCGGTCCGAACACTGAAGCTTTCTTT.

Turning to this clonotype: Germline and junction disagree at one end, which may indicate a read error. J is TRBJ2-5 and V is TRBV28, with D perhaps TRBD2 (5 bases). This CDR3 region has 14 residues. CDR1 and CDR2 from the germline V gene are MDHEN and SYDVKM. CDR3 loop: CVSSLRVLGETQYF. The CDR3 DNA sequence: TGTGTCAGCAGTTTGAGGGTTCTCGGGGAGACCCAGTACTTC. Full variable domain (missing parts from reference TRBV28 and TRBJ2-5): DVKVTQSSRYLVKRTGEKVFLECVQDMDHENMFWYRQDPGLGLRLIYFSYDVKMKEKGDIPEGYSVSREKKERFSLILESASTNQTSMYLCVSSLRVLGETQYFGPGTRLLVL.

The sample holds many counts of this clonotype. The chain joins TRBV7-2 to TRBJ1-4; 8 bases are a match to TRBD1. Losses at the gene ends were 3 bases for V and 3 bases for J; bases not matched to a gene: 6. Germline V CDR1 and CDR2: SGHTA, FQGNSA. This CDR3 contains 16 residues. This chain's CDR3 is CASSFDRGSSNEKLFF. DNA of the CDR3: TGTGCCAGCAGCTTCGACAGGGGCTCATCTAATGAAAAACTGTTTTTT. The whole variable domain, remainder taken from reference TRBV7-2 and TRBJ1-4, is GAGVSQSPSNKVTEKGKDVELRCDPISGHTALYWYRQSLGQGLEFLIYFQGNSAPDKSGLPSDRFSAERTGGSVSTLTIQRTQQEDSAVYLCASSFDRGSSNEKLFFGSGTQLSVL.

For this clonotype: A read error may explain this, as a much larger clone is one base away. The chain combines TRBV25-1 with TRBJ1-6; a possible D gene is TRBD1 (5 bases). The V end was cut by 1 base, the J end by 8 bases, with 21 bases between. Germline V CDR1 and CDR2: MGHDK, SYGVNS. The CDR3 has 18 amino acids. For the CDR3, the DNA is TGTGCCAGCAGTGAATGTGGGACCCCCGGGGGAACGGATTCACCCCTCCACTTT. This codes for CASSECGTPGGTDSPLHF. Drawing the rest from reference TRBV25-1 and TRBJ1-6, the complete variable domain is EADIYQTPRYLVIGTGKKITLECSQTMGHDKMYWYQQDPGMELHLIHYSYGVNSTEKGDLSSESTVSRIRTEHFPLTLESARPSHTSQYLCASSECGTPGGTDSPLHFGNGTRLTVT.

This clonotype turned up a few times. The gene calls are TRBV2 and TRBJ2-5; 9 positions match TRBD2. With 7 bases clipped from V and 2 bases from J, the junction kept 17 bases outside the gene matches. Germline CDR1 and CDR2: SNHLY and FYNNEI. The CDR3 spans 18 residues. CDR3 amino acids: CASTLNHGTSTEQETQYF. CDR3 DNA: TGTGCCAGCACCCTAAACCACGGGACTAGCACTGAACAAGAGACCCAGTACTTC.

A remark on this clonotype: This may be a read error, as it is one base from a much larger clone. The CDR3 here is CVSSQMARTNTGELFF. The CDR3 DNA reads as TGTGTCAGCAGCCAAATGGCCAGGACGAACACCGGGGAGCTGTTTTTT. The chain is built from TRBV3-1 and TRBJ2-2; the D is unclear. The germline CDR1 and CDR2 sequences are LGHDT and YNNKEL (reference sequence). There are 16 residues in the CDR3.

This clonotype was seen ten or more times. The CDR3 loop reads CASGQSAGGGAKNIQYF. Written as DNA, the CDR3 is TGTGCTAGTGGTCAATCGGCGGGCGGGGGAGCCAAAAACATTCAGTACTTC. The chain combines TRBV12-5 with TRBJ2-4, with TRBD2 matching 7 bases. V trimming: 5 bases; J trimming: 0 bases; junction bases outside the gene matches: 10. From germline, CDR1 is LGHNT and CDR2 FRNRAP. This CDR3 spans 17 amino acids.